A selection of T cell receptor beta chains follows, all from one sample in a study of control samples from healthy donors and cancer patients. Some clones are missing from TCRdb's copy, which holds only in-frame ones; the method was immunoSEQ multiplex PCR. The sample comprises more than 50,000 clones, approximately 95% of which are singletons, and less than 1.1% rests with the top ten. Sequencing was done on a sample of blood. These receptors originate from a woman younger than 30 in good health. The conserved cysteine and the conserved F or W are not part of the CDR3 here. The order of the fields is V gene, D gene, J gene, CDR3 protein. A D gene is named only where the DNA matches it firmly.

>TRBV2|TRBD2|TRBJ2-1
ASSEGLTRYNEQF
>TRBV27|.|TRBJ2-4
ASSSALGDLAKNIQY
>TRBV19|TRBD1|TRBJ1-5
ASTGQGRGQPQH
>TRBV19|.|TRBJ1-1
ASSPRTPGVANTEAF
>TRBV21-1|.|TRBJ2-3
ASRTGGPADTQY
>TRBV7-9|TRBD1|TRBJ1-6
ASSPTGVGSPLH
>TRBV24-1|.|TRBJ2-1
ATSESSSYYNEQF
>TRBV5-4|.|TRBJ2-7
ASRRLGTSIYEQY
>TRBV2|.|TRBJ2-1
ASSEQGIYNEQF
>TRBV7-9|.|TRBJ1-1
ASSLEGPNTEAF
>TRBV10-1|TRBD2|TRBJ2-7
ASFLRGGGGHEQY
>TRBV11-2|.|TRBJ1-1
ASSFGQSEAF
>TRBV6-6|.|TRBJ2-2
ASSSRDLAGELF